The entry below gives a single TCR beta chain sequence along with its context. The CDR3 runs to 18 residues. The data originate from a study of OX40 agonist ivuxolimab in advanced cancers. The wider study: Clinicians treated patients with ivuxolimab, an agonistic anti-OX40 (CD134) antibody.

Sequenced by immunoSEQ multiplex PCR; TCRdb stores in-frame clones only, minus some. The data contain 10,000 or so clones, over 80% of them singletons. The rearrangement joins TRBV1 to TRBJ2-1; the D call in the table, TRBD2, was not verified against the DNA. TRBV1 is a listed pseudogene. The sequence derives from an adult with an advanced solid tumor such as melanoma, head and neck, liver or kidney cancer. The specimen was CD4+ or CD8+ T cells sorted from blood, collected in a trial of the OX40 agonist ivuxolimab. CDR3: CTSSQDRIGASGTVEQFF. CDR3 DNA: TGCACCAGCAGCCAAGATCGAATAGGGGCTAGCGGGACGGTTGAGCAGTTCTTC.